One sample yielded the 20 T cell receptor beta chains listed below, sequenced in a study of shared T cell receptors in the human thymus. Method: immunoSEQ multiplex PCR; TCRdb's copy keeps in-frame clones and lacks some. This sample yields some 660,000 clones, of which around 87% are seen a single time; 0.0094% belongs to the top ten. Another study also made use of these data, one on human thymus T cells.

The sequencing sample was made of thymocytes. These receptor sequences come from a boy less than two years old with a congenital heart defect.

CDR3 coding DNA: TGTGCCAGCAGTAGGGGGACAGGGGCAGATACGCAGTATTTT. Its protein is CASSRGTGADTQYF. The chain uses TRBV27 and TRBJ2-3; 10 bases agree with TRBD1. Losses at the gene ends were 5 bases for V and 4 bases for J; bases not matched to a gene: 3. The CDR3 spans 14 residues. Germline V lookup: CDR1 MNHEY, CDR2 SMNVEV (reference sequence).

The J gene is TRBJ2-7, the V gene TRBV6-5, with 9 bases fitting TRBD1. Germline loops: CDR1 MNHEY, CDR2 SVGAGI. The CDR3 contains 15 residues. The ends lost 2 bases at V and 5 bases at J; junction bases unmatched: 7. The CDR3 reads CASSYTRDRANEQYF. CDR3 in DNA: TGTGCCAGCAGTTACACCCGGGACAGGGCCAACGAGCAGTACTTC.

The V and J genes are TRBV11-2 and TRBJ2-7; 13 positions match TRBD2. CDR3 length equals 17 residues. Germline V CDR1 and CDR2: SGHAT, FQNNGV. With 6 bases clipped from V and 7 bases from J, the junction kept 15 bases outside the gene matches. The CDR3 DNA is TGTGCCAGCAGTTCCGGACTAGCGGGAGTGCGACCGGGAGAGCAGTACTTC. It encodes CASSSGLAGVRPGEQYF.

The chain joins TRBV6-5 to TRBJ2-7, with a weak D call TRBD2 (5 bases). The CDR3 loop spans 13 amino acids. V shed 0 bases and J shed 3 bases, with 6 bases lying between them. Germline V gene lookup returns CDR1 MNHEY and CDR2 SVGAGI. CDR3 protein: CASSYSTNYEQYF. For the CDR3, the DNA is TGTGCCAGCAGTTACTCGACTAACTACGAGCAGTACTTC.

DNA for the CDR3: TGTGCCAGCAGTTTAATTCCCCAGGATGGCTACACCTTC. Its translation: CASSLIPQDGYTF. The chain has TRBV28 and TRBJ1-2; D is unclear. Germline V CDR1 and CDR2: MDHEN, SYDVKM. V was trimmed by 2 bases and J by 6 bases, leaving 10 bases between them. This CDR3 has 13 residues.

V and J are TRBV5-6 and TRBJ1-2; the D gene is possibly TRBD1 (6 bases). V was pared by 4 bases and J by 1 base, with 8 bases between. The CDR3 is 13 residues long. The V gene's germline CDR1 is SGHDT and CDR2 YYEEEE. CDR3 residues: CASSDRRNYGYTF. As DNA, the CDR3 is TGTGCCAGCAGCGACAGGCGTAACTATGGCTACACCTTC.

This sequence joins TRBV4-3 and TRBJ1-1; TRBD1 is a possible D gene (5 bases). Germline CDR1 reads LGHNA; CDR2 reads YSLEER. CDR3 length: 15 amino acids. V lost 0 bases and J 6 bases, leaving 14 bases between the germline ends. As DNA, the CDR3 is TGCGCCAGCAGCCAAGATTGGGTGGGGGGGGCTGAAGCTTTCTTT. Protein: CASSQDWVGGAEAFF.

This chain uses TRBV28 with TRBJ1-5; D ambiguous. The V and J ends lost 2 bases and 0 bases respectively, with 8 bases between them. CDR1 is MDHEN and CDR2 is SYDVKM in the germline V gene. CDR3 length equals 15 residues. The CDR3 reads CASSLRGLSNQPQHF. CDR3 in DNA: TGTGCCAGCAGTTTACGGGGTCTTAGCAATCAGCCCCAGCATTTT. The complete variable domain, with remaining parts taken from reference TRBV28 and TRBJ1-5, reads DVKVTQSSRYLVKRTGEKVFLECVQDMDHENMFWYRQDPGLGLRLIYFSYDVKMKEKGDIPEGYSVSREKKERFSLILESASTNQTSMYLCASSLRGLSNQPQHFGDGTRLSIL.

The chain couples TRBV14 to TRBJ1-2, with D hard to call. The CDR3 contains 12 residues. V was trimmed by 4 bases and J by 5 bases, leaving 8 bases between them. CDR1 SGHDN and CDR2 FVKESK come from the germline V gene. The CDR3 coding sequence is TGTGCCAGCAGCCCCCTTGAGTATGGCTACACCTTC. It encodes CASSPLEYGYTF. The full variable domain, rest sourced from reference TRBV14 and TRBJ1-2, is EAGVTQFPSHSVIEKGQTVTLRCDPISGHDNLYWYRRVMGKEIKFLLHFVKESKQDESGMPNNRFLAERTGGTYSTLKVQPAELEDSGVYFCASSPLEYGYTFGSGTRLTVV.

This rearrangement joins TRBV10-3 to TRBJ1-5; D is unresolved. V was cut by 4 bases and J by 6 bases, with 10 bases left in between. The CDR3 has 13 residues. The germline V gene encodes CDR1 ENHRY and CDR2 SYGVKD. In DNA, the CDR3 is TGTGCCATCAGTGCCGGGATGGGTCAGCCCCAGCATTTT. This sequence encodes CAISAGMGQPQHF.

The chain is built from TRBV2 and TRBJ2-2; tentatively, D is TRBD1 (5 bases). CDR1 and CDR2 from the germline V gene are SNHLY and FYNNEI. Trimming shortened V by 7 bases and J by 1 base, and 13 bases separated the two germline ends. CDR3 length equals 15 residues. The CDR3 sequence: CASTAGKRNTGELFF. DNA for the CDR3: TGTGCCAGCACAGCAGGGAAGCGGAACACCGGGGAGCTGTTTTTT.

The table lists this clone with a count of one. This CDR3 is CASRGDSPPYGYTF. The CDR3 DNA reads as TGTGCCAGCAGGGGGGACAGTCCCCCCTATGGCTACACCTTC. The rearrangement joins TRBV2 to TRBJ1-2; 7 nucleotides match TRBD1. After removal of 6 bases from V and 4 bases from J, the junction contained 8 bases not matched to a gene. The CDR3 runs to 14 residues. Germline V lookup: CDR1 SNHLY, CDR2 FYNNEI. Using reference TRBV2 and TRBJ1-2 for the parts outside the CDR3, the full variable domain is EPEVTQTPSHQVTQMGQEVILRCVPISNHLYFYWYRQILGQKVEFLVSFYNNEISEKSEIFDDQFSVERPDGSNFTLKIRSTKLEDSAMYFCASRGDSPPYGYTFGSGTRLTVV.

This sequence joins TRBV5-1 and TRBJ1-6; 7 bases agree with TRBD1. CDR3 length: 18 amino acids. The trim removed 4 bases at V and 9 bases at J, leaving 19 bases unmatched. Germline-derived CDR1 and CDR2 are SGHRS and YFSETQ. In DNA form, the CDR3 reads TGCGCCAGCAGCCTAAGTACCCAACTCGACAGGGAGGCTTCACCCCTCCACTTT. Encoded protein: CASSLSTQLDREASPLHF.

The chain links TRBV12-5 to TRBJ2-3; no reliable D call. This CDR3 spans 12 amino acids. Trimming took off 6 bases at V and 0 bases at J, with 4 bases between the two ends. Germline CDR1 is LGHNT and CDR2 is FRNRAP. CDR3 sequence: CASGPSTDTQYF. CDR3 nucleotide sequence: TGTGCTAGTGGCCCTAGCACAGATACGCAGTATTTT. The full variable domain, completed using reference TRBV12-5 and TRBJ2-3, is DARVTQTPRHKVTEMGQEVTMRCQPILGHNTVFWYRQTMMQGLELLAYFRNRAPLDDSGMPKDRFSAEMPDATLATLKIQPSEPRDSAVYFCASGPSTDTQYFGPGTRLTVL.

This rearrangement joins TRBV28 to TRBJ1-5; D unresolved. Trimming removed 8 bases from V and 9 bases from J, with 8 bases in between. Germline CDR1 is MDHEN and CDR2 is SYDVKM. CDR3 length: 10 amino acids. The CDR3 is CASGEGPQHF. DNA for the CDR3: TGTGCCAGCGGGGAGGGGCCCCAGCATTTT.

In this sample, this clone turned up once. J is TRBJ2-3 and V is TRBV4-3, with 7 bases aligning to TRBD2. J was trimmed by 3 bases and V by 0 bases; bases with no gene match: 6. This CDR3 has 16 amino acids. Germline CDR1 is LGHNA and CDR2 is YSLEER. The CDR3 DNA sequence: TGCGCCAGCAGCCAAGATTGTGGGAGGGCTACAGATACGCAGTATTTT. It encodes CASSQDCGRATDTQYF.

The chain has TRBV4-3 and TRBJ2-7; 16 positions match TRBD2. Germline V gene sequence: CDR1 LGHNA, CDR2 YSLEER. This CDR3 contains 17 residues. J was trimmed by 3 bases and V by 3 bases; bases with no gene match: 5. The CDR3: CASSQGLAGGWGYEQYF. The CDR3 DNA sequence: TGCGCCAGCAGCCAGGGACTAGCGGGAGGGTGGGGCTACGAGCAGTACTTC.

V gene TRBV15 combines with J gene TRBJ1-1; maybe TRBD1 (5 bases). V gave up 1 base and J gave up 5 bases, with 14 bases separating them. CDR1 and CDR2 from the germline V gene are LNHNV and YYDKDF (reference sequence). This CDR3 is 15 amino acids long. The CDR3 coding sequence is TGTGCCACCAGCAGAGCTGGAGGGGTCAGGACTGAAGCTTTCTTT. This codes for CATSRAGGVRTEAFF.

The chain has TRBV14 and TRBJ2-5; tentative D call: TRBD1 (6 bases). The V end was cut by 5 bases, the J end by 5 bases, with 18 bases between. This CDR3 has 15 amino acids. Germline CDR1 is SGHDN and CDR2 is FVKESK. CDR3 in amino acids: CASSAKGHQPETQYF. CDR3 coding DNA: TGTGCCAGCAGCGCTAAGGGACACCAACCGGAGACCCAGTACTTC.

In nucleotides, the CDR3 is TGCAGCGTTGAAGATCGGGGGGCTAACGAGCAGTACTTC. Its protein is CSVEDRGANEQYF. The J gene is TRBJ2-7, the V gene TRBV29-1; D possibly corresponds to TRBD2 (7 bases). Germline V gene lookup returns CDR1 SQVTM and CDR2 ANQGSEA. The CDR3 sequence is 13 residues long. Trimming shortened V by 0 bases and J by 5 bases, and 11 bases separated the two germline ends.